The 22 T cell receptor beta chains below come from one sample, sequenced in a study of T cells after yellow fever vaccination. TCRdb re-called the 5' RACE reads with MiXCR, one entry per CDR3 protein. The repertoire holds approximately 300,000 distinct CDR3 sequences, with about 6.6% as singletons. Sequenced here: PBMCs, sampled approximately 47 days after the first yellow fever vaccination. The receptors shown here come from a man aged 18 to 29 who received the YFV17D yellow fever vaccine.

The rearrangement uses TRBV5-1 and TRBJ2-1; D is undetermined. Trimming stripped 0 bases from V and 8 bases from J, with 12 bases between. Germline CDR1 SGHRS, CDR2 YFSETQ. The CDR3 extends over 14 amino acids. The CDR3 sequence: CASSLVTTLDEQFF. The CDR3 region has the DNA TGCGCCAGCAGCTTGGTGACCACTTTAGATGAGCAGTTCTTC. Complete variable domain (other parts from reference TRBV5-1 and TRBJ2-1): KAGVTQTPRYLIKTRGQQVTLSCSPISGHRSVSWYQQTPGQGLQFLFEYFSETQRNKGNFPGRFSGRQFSNSRSEMNVSTLELGDSALYLCASSLVTTLDEQFFGPGTRLTVL.

This clonotype showed up many times. V gene TRBV11-2 combines with J gene TRBJ2-2; possibly TRBD2 for D (5 bases). CDR3 length: 13 amino acids. Germline CDR1 SGHAT, CDR2 FQNNGV. V lost 10 bases and J lost 7, with 16 bases in between. The CDR3 DNA reads as TGTGCCACCCATTCCCGGGGAGACGGGGAGCTGTTTTTT. This gives the protein CATHSRGDGELFF.

This chain links TRBV18 with TRBJ1-6; possible D gene TRBD1, 5 bases. The CDR3 runs 15 residues. V was cut by 2 bases and J by 5 bases, with 10 bases left in between. The germline gives CDR1 KGHSH, CDR2 LQKENI. This CDR3 is CASSPSEGNNSPLHF. CDR3 coding DNA: TGTGCCAGCTCACCATCCGAGGGGAATAATTCACCCCTCCACTTT.

This clonotype appeared a single time. A read error may produce the germline difference seen at one junction end. This chain connects TRBV10-3 to TRBJ2-2; a possible D gene is TRBD2 (5 bases). The CDR3 runs 14 residues. Germline values: CDR1 ENHRY, CDR2 SYGVKD. The CDR3 nucleotides are TGTGCCATCAGTCTAGAAGAGGGAGTCGGGGAGCTGATTTTT. This sequence encodes CAISLEEGVGELIF.

The rearrangement uses TRBV7-2 and TRBJ2-1; 11 nucleotides match TRBD2. This CDR3 is built from 16 residues. The germline CDR1 and CDR2 sequences are SGHTA and FQGNSA. V trimming: 5 bases; J trimming: 10 bases; junction bases outside the gene matches: 13. The CDR3 protein is CASSPTPTSGGGEQFF. In DNA, the CDR3 is TGTGCCAGCAGCCCCACCCCCACTAGCGGGGGCGGAGAGCAGTTCTTC. The full variable domain, rest sourced from reference TRBV7-2 and TRBJ2-1, is GAGVSQSPSNKVTEKGKDVELRCDPISGHTALYWYRQSLGQGLEFLIYFQGNSAPDKSGLPSDRFSAERTGGSVSTLTIQRTQQEDSAVYLCASSPTPTSGGGEQFFGPGTRLTVL.

This clonotype occurred a few times. The gene calls are TRBV6-5 and TRBJ1-5; D unresolved. Germline CDR1 is MNHEY and CDR2 is SVGAGI. The V gene lost 2 bases and the J gene lost 3 bases, with 11 bases spanning the gap. This CDR3 spans 15 amino acids. As DNA, the CDR3 is TGTGCCAGCAGTTACCCGTCTCGGTACAATCAGCCCCAGCATTTT. Protein sequence: CASSYPSRYNQPQHF.

The V call is TRBV4-3, the J call TRBJ2-7; TRBD1 agrees at 8 bases. The CDR3 runs 14 residues. In germline, CDR1 is LGHNA, CDR2 YSLEER. J lost 3 bases, V lost 2 bases, and 3 bases had no gene match. In nucleotides, the CDR3 is TGCGCCAGCAGCCAAACCGGGACAGGCTACGAGCAGTACTTC. Translation gives CASSQTGTGYEQYF.

In its sample, this clonotype was seen many times. The chain links TRBV6-5 to TRBJ1-1; TRBD1 aligns across 7 bases. V gave up 2 bases and J gave up 6 bases; unmatched junction bases: 9. This CDR3 comprises 15 residues. Looked up from germline, CDR1 is MNHEY and CDR2 is SVGAGI. CDR3 protein: CASSYPGTEASEAFF. The CDR3 DNA is TGTGCCAGCAGTTACCCCGGGACAGAGGCCTCTGAAGCTTTCTTT.

The chain joins TRBV5-1 to TRBJ2-4; 9 bases agree with TRBD1. Trimming at V came to 1 base and at J to 0 bases, leaving 8 bases not matched to a gene. Germline V gene lookup returns CDR1 SGHRS and CDR2 YFSETQ. This CDR3 is 18 amino acids long. The CDR3 loop is CASSLPLDRGLAKNIQYF. The DNA for the CDR3 is TGCGCCAGCAGCTTGCCCCTGGACAGGGGTCTAGCCAAAAACATTCAGTACTTC.

This clonotype was observed a handful of times. The V gene is TRBV4-1, the J gene TRBJ2-4; D might be TRBD1 or TRBD2, each matching 6 bases. CDR1 MGHRA and CDR2 YSYEKL come from the germline V gene. Trimming cost V 5 bases and J 0 bases, with 14 bases left between them. This CDR3 has 16 amino acids. The CDR3 sequence: CASSGKGGQAKNIQYF. CDR3 in DNA: TGCGCCAGCAGCGGGAAGGGGGGACAAGCCAAAAACATTCAGTACTTC.

The sample holds many counts of this clonotype. The V and J genes are TRBV5-1 and TRBJ2-7; D is possibly TRBD2 (5 bases). Germline loops: CDR1 SGHRS, CDR2 YFSETQ. The CDR3 extends over 13 amino acids. V was trimmed by 1 base and J by 2 bases, leaving 7 bases between them. CDR3 coding DNA: TGCGCCAGCAGCTTGACTAGTACCTACGAGCAGTACTTC. It translates to CASSLTSTYEQYF.

This clonotype was counted a few times. The chain has TRBV6-1 and TRBJ1-4; 7 bases fit TRBD1. The CDR3 sequence is 15 residues long. The germline CDR1 and CDR2 sequences are MNHNS and SASEGT. Losses at the gene ends were 5 bases for V and 2 bases for J; bases not matched to a gene: 5. The CDR3, as DNA: TGTGCCAGCAGTATCCTGACAGGGACTAATGAAAAACTGTTTTTT. Translation: CASSILTGTNEKLFF.

This sequence joins TRBV18 and TRBJ2-1; 11 bases match TRBD2. The germline V gene encodes CDR1 KGHSH and CDR2 LQKENI. V was pared by 7 bases and J by 4 bases, with 3 bases of the junction left unmatched. This CDR3 comprises 14 residues. In DNA form, the CDR3 reads TGTGCCAGCTTTACTAGCGGGGGTTACAATGAGCAGTTCTTC. This encodes CASFTSGGYNEQFF.

This clonotype was counted at least ten times. The chain links TRBV7-3 to TRBJ2-7; D ambiguous. Germline V gene data show CDR1 as SGHTA and CDR2 as FQGTGA. The CDR3 sequence is 13 residues long. The V end was cut by 5 bases, the J end by 3 bases, with 11 bases between. The DNA of the CDR3 is TGTGCCAGCAGCCTGTATGATTTCTACGAGCAGTACGTC. This gives the protein CASSLYDFYEQYV.

This clonotype was seen only a few times. The CDR3 spells CASSLGTTNNQPQHF. CDR3 bases: TGTGCCAGCAGCTTAGGTACCACTAACAATCAGCCCCAGCATTTT. This chain connects TRBV7-2 to TRBJ1-5; the D is unclear. V was cut by 1 base and J by 3 bases, with 10 bases left in between. Per the germline V gene, CDR1 is SGHTA and CDR2 is FQGNSA. This CDR3 is built from 15 residues. Complete variable domain (other parts from reference TRBV7-2 and TRBJ1-5): GAGVSQSPSNKVTEKGKDVELRCDPISGHTALYWYRQSLGQGLEFLIYFQGNSAPDKSGLPSDRFSAERTGGSVSTLTIQRTQQEDSAVYLCASSLGTTNNQPQHFGDGTRLSIL.

This clonotype was counted many times. Being one base from a much bigger clone, this may be a read error. This chain links TRBV7-2 with TRBJ2-7, with D uncertain. Per germline, CDR1 SGHTA and CDR2 FQGNSA. Trimming left V 5 bases short and J 2 bases short, with 7 bases between. The CDR3 spans 12 residues. CDR3 sequence: CASSPFPYEQYF. The CDR3 bases are TGTGCCAGCAGCCCCTTTCCCTACGAGCAGTACTTC.

This clonotype was detected ten times or more. The V gene is TRBV12-3 or TRBV12-4, the J gene TRBJ2-2, with D unresolved. The V end was cut by 3 bases, the J end by 6 bases, with 5 bases between. The CDR3 spans 12 residues. The CDR3 nucleotides are TGTGCCAGCAGTTTGTTAGCCGGGGAGCTGTTTTTT. This encodes CASSLLAGELFF.

The V call is TRBV20-1, the J call TRBJ2-1; 8 bases fit TRBD1. V shed 0 bases, J shed 8 bases, and the junction held 6 bases outside the gene matches. This CDR3 comprises 14 residues. Per germline, CDR1 DFQATT and CDR2 SNEGSKA (reference sequence). DNA of the CDR3: TGCAGTGCTAGAGATCGACAGGGGATCCATGAGCAGTTCTTC. It encodes CSARDRQGIHEQFF.

Only a few counts were recorded for this clonotype. V and J are TRBV28 and TRBJ2-6, with D possibly matching TRBD1 (5 bases). CDR3 size: 14 residues. CDR1 is MDHEN and CDR2 is SYDVKM in the germline V gene. The ends were cut back, 4 bases at V and 13 bases at J, with 17 bases in the middle. CDR3 DNA: TGTGCCAGCAGTTCGCACCAGGGCCCAAGGGTCCTGACTTTC. This gives the protein CASSSHQGPRVLTF.

The chain carries TRBV11-2 and TRBJ2-1; 9 bases line up with TRBD2. With V trimmed by 2 bases and J by 7 bases, 18 bases remained unmatched. There are 19 residues in the CDR3. Germline values: CDR1 SGHAT, CDR2 FQNNGV. The DNA for the CDR3 is TGTGCCAGCAGCTTACCCAAAGGGGGGGAAGGGACTAGCTATAATGAGCAGTTCTTC. It specifies CASSLPKGGEGTSYNEQFF.

CDR3 DNA: TGTGCCAGCAGCTTAGTGACCTCGGACTATGGCTACACCTTC. Translation gives CASSLVTSDYGYTF. V is TRBV7-9 and J is TRBJ1-2, with D uncertain. This CDR3 has 14 amino acids. Trimming pared 1 base from V and 3 bases from J, leaving 9 bases between. Germline-derived CDR1 and CDR2 are SEHNR and FQNEAQ (reference sequence).

V is TRBV5-1 and J is TRBJ2-3; 8 bases align to TRBD2. The germline gives CDR1 SGHRS, CDR2 YFSETQ. The CDR3 runs 18 residues. The V segment lost 0 bases and the J segment 0 bases; nucleotides outside the gene matches: 9. CDR3 sequence (DNA): TGCGCCAGCAGCTTGGCCCGCGCGGGGGGCTTTAGCACAGATACGCAGTATTTT. Translated, it gives CASSLARAGGFSTDTQYF.